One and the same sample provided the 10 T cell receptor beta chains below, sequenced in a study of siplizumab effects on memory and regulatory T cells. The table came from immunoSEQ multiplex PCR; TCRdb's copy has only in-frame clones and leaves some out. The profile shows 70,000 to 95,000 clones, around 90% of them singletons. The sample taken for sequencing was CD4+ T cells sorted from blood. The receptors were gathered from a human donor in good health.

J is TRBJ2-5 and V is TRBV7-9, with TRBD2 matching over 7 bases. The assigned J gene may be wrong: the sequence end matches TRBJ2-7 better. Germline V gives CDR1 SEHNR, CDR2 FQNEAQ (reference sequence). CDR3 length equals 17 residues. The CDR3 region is CASRNSGLWPGGYEQYF. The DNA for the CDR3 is TGTGCCAGCAGGAACAGCGGGCTTTGGCCCGGGGGGTACGAGCAGTACTTC.

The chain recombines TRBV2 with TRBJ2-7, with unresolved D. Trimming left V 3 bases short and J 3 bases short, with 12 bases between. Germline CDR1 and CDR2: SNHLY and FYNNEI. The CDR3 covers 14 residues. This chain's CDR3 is CASSDMPEDYEQYF. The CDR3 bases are TGTGCCAGCAGTGACATGCCAGAGGACTACGAGCAGTACTTC.

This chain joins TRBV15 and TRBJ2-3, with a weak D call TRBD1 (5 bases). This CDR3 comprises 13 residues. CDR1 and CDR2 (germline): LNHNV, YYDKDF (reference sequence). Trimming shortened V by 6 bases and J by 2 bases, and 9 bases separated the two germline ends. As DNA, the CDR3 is TGTGCCACCAGGCAGGGTATCACAGATACGCAGTATTTT. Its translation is CATRQGITDTQYF.

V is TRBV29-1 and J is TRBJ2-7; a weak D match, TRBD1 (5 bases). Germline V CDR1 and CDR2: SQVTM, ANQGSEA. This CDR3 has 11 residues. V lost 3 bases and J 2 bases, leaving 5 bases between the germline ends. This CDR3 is CSVEDTYEQYF. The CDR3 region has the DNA TGCAGCGTTGAGGACACCTACGAGCAGTACTTC.

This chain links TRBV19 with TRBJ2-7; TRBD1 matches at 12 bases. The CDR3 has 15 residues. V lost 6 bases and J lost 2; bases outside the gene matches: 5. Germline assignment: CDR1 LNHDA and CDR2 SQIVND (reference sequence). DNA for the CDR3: TGTGCCAGTAGCCTCCGGGACAGGGGGCCCTACGAGCAGTACTTC. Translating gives CASSLRDRGPYEQYF.

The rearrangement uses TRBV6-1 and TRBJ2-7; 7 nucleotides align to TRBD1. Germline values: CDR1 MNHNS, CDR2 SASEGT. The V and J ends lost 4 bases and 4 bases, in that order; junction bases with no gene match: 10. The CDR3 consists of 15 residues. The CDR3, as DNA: TGTGCCAGCAGTGTCCTCCGACAGGGCTTATACGAGCAGTACTTC. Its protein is CASSVLRQGLYEQYF.

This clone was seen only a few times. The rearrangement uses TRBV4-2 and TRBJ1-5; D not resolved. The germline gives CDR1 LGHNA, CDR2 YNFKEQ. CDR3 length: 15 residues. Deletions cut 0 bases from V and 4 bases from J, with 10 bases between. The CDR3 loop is CASSQEQSGNQPQHF. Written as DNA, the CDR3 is TGTGCCAGCAGCCAAGAGCAGAGCGGGAATCAGCCCCAGCATTTT.

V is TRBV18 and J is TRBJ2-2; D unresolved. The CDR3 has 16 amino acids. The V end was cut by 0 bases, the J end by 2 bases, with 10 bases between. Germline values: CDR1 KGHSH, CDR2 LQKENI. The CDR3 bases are TGTGCCAGCTCACCACCGAACCAGGATAACACCGGGGAGCTGTTTTTT. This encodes CASSPPNQDNTGELFF. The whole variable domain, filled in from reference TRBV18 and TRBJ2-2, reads NAGVMQNPRHLVRRRGQEARLRCSPMKGHSHVYWYRQLPEEGLKFMVYLQKENIIDESGMPKERFSAEFPKEGPSILRIQQVVRGDSAAYFCASSPPNQDNTGELFFGEGSRLTVL.

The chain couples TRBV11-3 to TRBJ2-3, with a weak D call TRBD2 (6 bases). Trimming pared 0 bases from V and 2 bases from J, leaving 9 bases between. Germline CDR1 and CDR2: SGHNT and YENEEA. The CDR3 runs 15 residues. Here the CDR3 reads CASSLEAGTTDTQYF. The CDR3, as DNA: TGTGCCAGCAGCTTAGAGGCGGGGACCACAGATACGCAGTATTTT.

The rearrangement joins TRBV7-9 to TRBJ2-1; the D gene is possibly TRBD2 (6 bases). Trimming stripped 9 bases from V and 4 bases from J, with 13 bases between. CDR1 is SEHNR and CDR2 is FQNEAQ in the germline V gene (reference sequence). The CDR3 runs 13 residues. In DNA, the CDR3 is TGTGCCAGTGCGGGACGGACTTACAATGAGCAGTTCTTC. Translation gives CASAGRTYNEQFF.